This T cell receptor beta chain appears in the sequencing data of a study of blood T cells in healthy people across ages. This clonotype came up many times. Using a J-beta primer mix together with a sample-barcoded 5' primer, a second PCR was run for about 7 to 12 cycles. TCRdb used MiXCR to reprocess the 5' RACE reads, holding one entry per CDR3 protein. The data contain almost 1 million distinct CDR3 sequences, approximately 50% of them singletons. The V gene's germline CDR1 is MDHEN and CDR2 SYDVKM. The CDR3 has 16 residues. V lost 2 bases to trimming and J lost 2 bases, with 13 bases between them.

This TCR was sampled from a woman aged 55-69 years in good health. Source material: blood. The chain joins TRBV28 to TRBJ2-1; TRBD2 is a possible D gene (5 bases). The CDR3 DNA reads TGTGCCAGCAGTTTAGCCGGGGAACTTACCTACAATGAGCAGTTCTTC. Protein product: CASSLAGELTYNEQFF.